These T cell receptor beta chains were read from a single sample in a study of blood T cell repertoires in COVID-19. TCRdb's copy holds only in-frame clones and misses some; the assay was immunoSEQ multiplex PCR. The repertoire holds 200,000 to 250,000 clones, with 83% as singletons. The sample comprised PBMCs or T cells enriched from blood (not recorded which). All receptors come from a woman between 50 and 59 years old who had been exposed to COVID-19. The CDR3 runs from the conserved cysteine through the conserved F or W.

TRBV5-4	TRBJ1-4	CASSPGGRGTNEKLFF
TRBV6-5	TRBJ1-2	CASSYSIGSANYGYTF
TRBV5-1	TRBJ2-7	CASSRGDGTYEQYF
TRBV2	TRBJ1-3	CASSARLFRSGNTIYF
TRBV5-4	TRBJ2-3	CASTPPGVPTADTQYF
TRBV11-2	TRBJ2-2	CASSPGTGNTGELFF
TRBV5-1	TRBJ2-3	CASSLEASGGTDTQYF
TRBV7-2	TRBJ1-1	CASSINSNTEAFF
TRBV27	TRBJ1-4	CASSFGAPGGTEKLFF
TRBV21-1	TRBJ1-2	CASSNTGGRNYGYTF
TRBV2	TRBJ1-5	CASSLTGGSNQPQHF
TRBV4-1	TRBJ2-5	CASSQDGGGRAETQYF
TRBV2	TRBJ2-4	CASRLGAAKNIQYF
TRBV5-1	TRBJ1-1	CASSLQGERAFF
TRBV4-3	TRBJ2-7	CASSPATGKVYEQYF
TRBV12-3/TRBV12-4	TRBJ1-2	CASSLDRGYGYTF
TRBV6-5	TRBJ1-5	CASSSGTGVVQPQHF
TRBV11-2	TRBJ1-2	CASSPGTGYSGYTF
TRBV2	TRBJ1-2	CASRVGEELISYGYTF
TRBV28	TRBJ1-5	CASSFRGSNQPQHF
TRBV7-2	TRBJ2-2	CASSRGLLNTGELFF
TRBV18	TRBJ1-2	CASSPSAGANYGYTF
TRBV7-9	TRBJ1-1	CASSLILGDTEAFF
TRBV7-2	TRBJ1-2	CASSLDRDRSYGYTF
TRBV5-6	TRBJ1-1	CASSPQGGEAFF
TRBV9	TRBJ2-2	CASSRDTENTGELFF
TRBV15	TRBJ1-4	CATSRGGGEKLFF
TRBV19	TRBJ2-5	CASSPGQRETQYF
TRBV19	TRBJ1-1	CASSPRTGFEAFF
TRBV5-5	TRBJ1-2	CASSLGGVSYGYTF
TRBV2	TRBJ1-3	CASSQGLSGNTIYF
TRBV28	TRBJ1-1	CASRRTGANTEAFF
TRBV18	TRBJ2-1	CASSPYPGPSVDEQFF
TRBV19	TRBJ1-2	CASSIGLTNYGYTF
TRBV9	TRBJ1-2	CASSVGQGEGYTF
TRBV5-1	TRBJ2-7	CASSFGVGAYEQYF
TRBV6-2/TRBV6-3	TRBJ2-1	CASSGTGSSYNEQFF
TRBV3-1/TRBV3-2	TRBJ1-1	CASSLRISLLNTEAFF
TRBV28	TRBJ2-7	CASSQQGDEQYF